The rows below give T cell receptor beta chains drawn from one sample of a study of long-term antiretroviral therapy in people with HIV. Some clones are missing from TCRdb's copy, which holds only in-frame ones; the method was immunoSEQ multiplex PCR. The data contain about 32,000 clones, 97% of them singletons. The sequencing used unsorted PBMCs, collected 7.6 years after starting antiretroviral therapy. These receptors all come from a man aged 25 to 40 with HIV. Both conserved end residues are part of each CDR3. A D gene is named only where the DNA matches it firmly. Size values are once, few and many counts, or a class for expanded clones, and some rows have none.

TRBJ2-2	TRBV7-2	-	17	once	CASSRWGGQYNTGELFF	TGTGCCAGCAGCCGGTGGGGGGGACAGTATAATACCGGGGAGCTGTTTTTT
TRBJ1-4	TRBV4-2	-	15	-	CASSQEGGRSEKLFF	TGTGCCAGCAGCCAAGAAGGGGGTAGGAGTGAAAAACTGTTTTTT
TRBJ1-1	TRBV6-5	-	14	-	CASSYSGQGNEAFF	TGTGCCAGCAGTTACTCGGGGCAGGGTAATGAAGCTTTCTTT
TRBJ2-5	TRBV12-5	-	13	once	CASGFDFQETQYF	TGTGCTAGTGGTTTTGATTTCCAAGAGACCCAGTACTTC
TRBJ2-7	TRBV15	-	14	once	CATSGYRVAYEQYF	TGTGCCACCAGCGGCTACAGGGTAGCGTACGAGCAGTACTTC
TRBJ2-7	TRBV15	-	14	-	CATSRVESPYEQYF	TGTGCCACCAGCAGAGTGGAGAGTCCATACGAGCAGTACTTC
TRBJ2-7	TRBV11-1	-	14	-	CASSYMLRGYEQYF	TGTGCCAGCAGCTACATGCTACGGGGCTACGAGCAGTACTTC
TRBJ2-7	TRBV11-3	-	15	-	CASSFGFGGSYEQYF	TGTGCCAGCAGCTTTGGCTTCGGGGGTTCCTACGAGCAGTACTTC
TRBJ2-5	TRBV15	-	13	-	CATSRGAGETQYF	TGTGCCACCAGCAGAGGGGCTGGAGAGACCCAGTACTTC
TRBJ1-4	TRBV4-3	-	18	-	CASSQDLVGGTGGEKLFF	TGCGCCAGCAGCCAAGATCTGGTTGGCGGGACGGGTGGTGAAAAACTGTTTTTT
TRBJ2-3	TRBV30	TRBD2	15	-	CAWTSSGRSTDTQYF	TGTGCCTGGACCAGTAGCGGGAGGTCCACAGATACGCAGTATTTT
TRBJ2-5	TRBV5-1	TRBD1	15	once	CASSYQTGSEETQYF	TGCGCCAGCAGCTACCAGACAGGGTCCGAAGAGACCCAGTACTTC
TRBJ2-3	TRBV6-6	-	15	-	CASSYPRTGTDTQYF	TGTGCCAGCAGTTACCCGCGGACAGGCACAGATACGCAGTATTTT
TRBJ2-2	TRBV27	TRBD2	16	-	CASSLLLAGVGGELFF	TGTGCCAGCAGTTTATTACTAGCGGGAGTCGGCGGGGAGCTGTTTTTT
TRBJ1-1	TRBV29-1	TRBD1	16	once	CSVGGGQGPLGAEAFF	TGCAGCGTTGGAGGGGGACAGGGGCCGTTAGGGGCTGAAGCTTTCTTT
TRBJ2-1	TRBV7-8	-	15	-	CASSLAGSSYNEQFF	TGTGCCAGCAGCTTGGCAGGGAGCTCCTACAATGAGCAGTTCTTC
TRBJ2-3	TRBV7-3	-	15	-	CASSIPGASTDTQYF	TGTGCCAGCAGCATCCCGGGAGCCAGCACAGATACGCAGTATTTT
TRBJ2-4	TRBV6-1	-	14	few	CASSALRDTGIQYF	TGTGCCAGCAGTGCCCTCAGGGATACTGGCATTCAGTACTTC
TRBJ1-5	TRBV11-2	-	16	once	CASSLVGGTSNQPQHF	TGTGCCAGCAGCTTAGTTGGGGGGACTAGCAATCAGCCCCAGCATTTT
TRBJ2-7	TRBV7-2	-	16	-	CASSLGVGGMGYEQYF	TGTGCCAGCAGCCTGGGCGTCGGGGGTATGGGCTACGAGCAGTACTTC
TRBJ2-1	TRBV5-1	-	15	-	CASSLVGNSYNEQFF	TGCGCCAGCAGCTTGGTGGGAAACTCCTACAATGAGCAGTTCTTC
TRBJ1-5	TRBV21-1	-	17	-	CASSKFVKQYSNQPQHF	TGTGCCAGCAGCAAATTCGTGAAGCAGTATAGCAATCAGCCCCAGCATTTT
TRBJ2-5	TRBV19	-	16	-	CASSPHDRAGKETQYF	TGTGCCAGTAGTCCCCACGACAGGGCGGGAAAGGAGACCCAGTACTTC
TRBJ1-1	TRBV5-1	-	13	-	CASSLVAGTEAFF	TGCGCCAGCAGCTTGGTGGCCGGCACTGAAGCTTTCTTT
TRBJ2-2	TRBV5-1	-	15	-	CASSFKGTDTGELFF	TGCGCCAGCAGCTTTAAGGGAACTGACACCGGGGAGCTGTTTTTT
TRBJ1-1	TRBV6-5	TRBD1	15	once	CASRPLQGLNTEAFF	TGTGCCAGCAGGCCTTTACAGGGGCTGAACACTGAAGCTTTCTTT
TRBJ1-5	TRBV14	TRBD1	13	-	CASSQTGLQPQHF	TGTGCCAGCAGCCAGACAGGGCTCCAGCCCCAGCATTTT
TRBJ2-1	TRBV29-1	-	10	-	CSVVRGEQFF	TGCAGCGTTGTGCGCGGGGAGCAGTTCTTC
TRBJ2-3	TRBV6-6	-	14	-	CASEEGPSTDTQYF	TGTGCCAGCGAGGAGGGCCCCAGCACAGATACGCAGTATTTT
TRBJ1-1	TRBV7-9	-	11	-	CASRSRTEAFF	TGTGCCAGCAGGAGCCGCACTGAAGCTTTCTTT
TRBJ2-7	TRBV6-5	-	13	-	CASSYGLGYEQYF	TGTGCCAGCAGTTACGGTTTAGGATACGAGCAGTACTTC
TRBJ1-1	TRBV7-9	TRBD1	15	-	CASSPQTGGGTEAFF	TGTGCCAGCAGCCCTCAGACAGGGGGCGGAACTGAAGCTTTCTTT
TRBJ2-7	TRBV2	TRBD2	15	-	CASSVAGANSYEQYF	TGTGCCAGCAGCGTAGCGGGAGCTAACTCCTACGAGCAGTACTTC
TRBJ2-2	TRBV7-9	-	12	-	CASSLTTGELFF	TGTGCCAGCAGCTTAACCACCGGGGAGCTGTTTTTT
TRBJ2-1	TRBV5-4	TRBD2	15	-	CASSLDWGGSDEQFF	TGTGCCAGCAGCTTGGATTGGGGGGGGAGCGATGAGCAGTTCTTC
TRBJ2-3	TRBV5-4	TRBD2	15	-	CASSTERDTPDTQYF	TGTGCCAGCAGCACCGAGCGGGATACCCCAGATACGCAGTATTTT
TRBJ2-7	TRBV6-5	-	11	-	CASSEGYEQYF	TGTGCCAGCAGTGAGGGCTACGAGCAGTACTTC
TRBJ2-2	TRBV10-3	TRBD1	13	-	CASRTGITGELFF	TGTGCCAGCCGGACAGGGATAACCGGGGAGCTGTTTTTT
TRBJ1-6	TRBV4-1	TRBD1	14	-	CASSRDRGNSPLHF	TGCGCCAGCAGCCGAGACAGGGGTAATTCACCCCTCCACTTT
TRBJ2-7	TRBV4-2	-	14	-	CASSQDQVVDEQYF	TGTGCCAGCAGCCAAGACCAGGTAGTGGACGAGCAGTACTTC
TRBJ2-3	TRBV4-3	TRBD1	19	once	CASSQERTGYKGITDTQYF	TGCGCCAGCAGCCAAGAACGGACAGGGTATAAGGGAATCACAGATACGCAGTATTTT
TRBJ2-7	TRBV7-9	TRBD1	14	-	CASSQVQGAYEQYF	TGTGCCAGCAGCCAAGTACAGGGGGCCTACGAGCAGTACTTC
TRBJ2-6	TRBV21-1	-	17	-	CASSISGSPCGANVLTF	TGTGCCAGCAGCATCTCAGGGTCTCCTTGCGGGGCCAACGTCCTGACTTTC
TRBJ1-5	TRBV2	-	15	-	CASSDRGLSNQPQHF	TGTGCCAGCAGTGACCGGGGATTGAGCAATCAGCCCCAGCATTTT
TRBJ2-5	TRBV2	TRBD2	14	-	CASSELAGVETQYF	TGTGCCAGCAGTGAACTAGCGGGAGTAGAGACCCAGTACTTC
TRBJ1-1	TRBV18	-	12	-	CASSGQNTEAFF	TGTGCCAGCTCAGGACAGAACACTGAAGCTTTCTTT
TRBJ2-7	TRBV7-9	-	13	-	CASSLGSRDEQYF	TGTGCCAGCAGCTTAGGGTCTCGGGACGAGCAGTACTTC
TRBJ1-5	TRBV11-1	-	13	-	CASSFNPDQPQHF	TGTGCCAGCAGCTTTAACCCAGATCAGCCCCAGCATTTT
TRBJ2-3	TRBV5-6	-	14	-	CASSIGTSTDTQYF	TGTGCCAGCAGCATAGGGACTAGCACAGATACGCAGTATTTT
TRBJ2-7	TRBV7-8	-	16	-	CASSLEAGFGTYEQYF	TGTGCCAGCAGCTTAGAAGCAGGATTTGGGACCTACGAGCAGTACTTC
TRBJ2-1	TRBV13	TRBD2	15	-	CASSFSGGAGNEQFF	TGTGCCAGCAGCTTCAGCGGGGGGGCCGGCAATGAGCAGTTCTTC